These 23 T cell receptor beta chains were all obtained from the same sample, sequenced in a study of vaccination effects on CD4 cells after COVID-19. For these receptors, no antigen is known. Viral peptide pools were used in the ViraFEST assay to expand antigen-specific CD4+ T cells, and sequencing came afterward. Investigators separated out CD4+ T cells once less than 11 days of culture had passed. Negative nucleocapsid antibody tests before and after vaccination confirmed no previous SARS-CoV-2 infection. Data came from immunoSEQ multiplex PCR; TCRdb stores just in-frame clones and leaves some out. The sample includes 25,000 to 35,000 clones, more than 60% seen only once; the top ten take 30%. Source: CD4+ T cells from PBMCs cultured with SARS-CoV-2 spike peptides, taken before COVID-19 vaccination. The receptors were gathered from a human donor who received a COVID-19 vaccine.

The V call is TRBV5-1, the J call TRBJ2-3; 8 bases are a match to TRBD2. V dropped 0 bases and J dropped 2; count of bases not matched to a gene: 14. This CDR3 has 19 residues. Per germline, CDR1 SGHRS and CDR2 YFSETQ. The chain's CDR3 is CASSLGQRGILLITDTQYF. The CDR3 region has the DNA TGCGCCAGCAGCTTGGGCCAGCGGGGGATCCTTCTGATCACAGATACGCAGTATTTT.

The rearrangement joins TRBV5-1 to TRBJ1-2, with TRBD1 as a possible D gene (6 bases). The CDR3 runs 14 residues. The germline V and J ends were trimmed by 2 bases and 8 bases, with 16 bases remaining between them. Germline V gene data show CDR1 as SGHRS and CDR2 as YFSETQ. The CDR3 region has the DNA TGCGCCAGCAGCTTACAGGGAAAACTTGCGGGCTACACCTTC. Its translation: CASSLQGKLAGYTF.

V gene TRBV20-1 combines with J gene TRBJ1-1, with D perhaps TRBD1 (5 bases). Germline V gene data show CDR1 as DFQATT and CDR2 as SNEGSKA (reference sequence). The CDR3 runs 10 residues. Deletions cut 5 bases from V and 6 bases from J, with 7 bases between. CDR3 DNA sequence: TGCAGTGCTTGGGGGGCTGAAGCTTTCTTT. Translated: CSAWGAEAFF.

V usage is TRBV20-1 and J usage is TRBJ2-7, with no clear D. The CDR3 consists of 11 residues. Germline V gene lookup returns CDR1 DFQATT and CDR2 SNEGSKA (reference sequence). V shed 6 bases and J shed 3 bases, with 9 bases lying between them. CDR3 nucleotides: TGCAGTGCCGGTGGGGTCTACGAGCAGTACTTC. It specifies CSAGGVYEQYF.

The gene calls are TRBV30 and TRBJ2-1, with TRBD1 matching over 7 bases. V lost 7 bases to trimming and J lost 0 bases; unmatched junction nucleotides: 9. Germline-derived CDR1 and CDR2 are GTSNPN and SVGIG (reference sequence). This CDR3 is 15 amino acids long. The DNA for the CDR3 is TGTGCCTTCACCCAGGGGGACAGCTCCTACAATGAGCAGTTCTTC. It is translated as CAFTQGDSSYNEQFF.

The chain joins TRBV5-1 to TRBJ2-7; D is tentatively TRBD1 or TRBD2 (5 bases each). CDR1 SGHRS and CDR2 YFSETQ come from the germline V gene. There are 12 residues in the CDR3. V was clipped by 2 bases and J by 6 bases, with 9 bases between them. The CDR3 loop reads CASSLRGFEQYF. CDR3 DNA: TGCGCCAGCAGCTTACGGGGCTTCGAGCAGTACTTC.

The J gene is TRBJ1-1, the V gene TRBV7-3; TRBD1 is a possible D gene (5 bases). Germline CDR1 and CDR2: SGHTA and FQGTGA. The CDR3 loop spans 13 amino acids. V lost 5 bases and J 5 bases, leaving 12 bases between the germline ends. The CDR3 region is CASSLHGGTEAFF. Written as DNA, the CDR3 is TGTGCCAGCAGCCTTCATGGGGGGACTGAAGCTTTCTTT.

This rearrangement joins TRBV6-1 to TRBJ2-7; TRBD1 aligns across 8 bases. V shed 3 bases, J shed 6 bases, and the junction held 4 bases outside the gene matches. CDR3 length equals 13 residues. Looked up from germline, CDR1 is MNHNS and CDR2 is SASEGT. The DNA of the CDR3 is TGTGCCAGCAGTGACGGGACAGGATTCGAGCAGTACTTC. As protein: CASSDGTGFEQYF.

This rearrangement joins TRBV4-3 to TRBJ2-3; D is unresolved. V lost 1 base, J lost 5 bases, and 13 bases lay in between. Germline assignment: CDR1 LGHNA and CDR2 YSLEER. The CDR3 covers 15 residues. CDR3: CASSQAPGLRDTQYF. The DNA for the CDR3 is TGCGCCAGCAGCCAAGCTCCGGGTCTCCGAGATACGCAGTATTTT.

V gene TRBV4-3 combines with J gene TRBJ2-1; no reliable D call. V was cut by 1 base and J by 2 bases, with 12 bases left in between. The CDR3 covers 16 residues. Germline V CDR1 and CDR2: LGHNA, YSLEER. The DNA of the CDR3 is TGCGCCAGCAGCCAAGCTGCGGCCGGCCCCTACAATGAGCAGTTCTTC. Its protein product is CASSQAAAGPYNEQFF.

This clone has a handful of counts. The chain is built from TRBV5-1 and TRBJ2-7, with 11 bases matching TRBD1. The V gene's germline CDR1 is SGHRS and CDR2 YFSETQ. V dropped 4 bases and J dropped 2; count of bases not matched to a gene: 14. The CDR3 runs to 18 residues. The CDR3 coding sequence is TGCGCCAGCAGCCGTACTTCCGGGACAGGGGGACCCCCCTACGAGCAGTACTTC. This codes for CASSRTSGTGGPPYEQYF.

CDR3 residues: CAWRVRGWDTQYF. DNA for the CDR3: TGTGCCTGGAGGGTAAGGGGTTGGGATACGCAGTATTTT. This chain uses TRBV30 with TRBJ2-3, with D perhaps TRBD1 (5 bases). Trimming took off 3 bases at V and 6 bases at J, with 13 bases between the two ends. The CDR3 spans 13 residues. The germline V gene encodes CDR1 GTSNPN and CDR2 SVGIG (reference sequence).

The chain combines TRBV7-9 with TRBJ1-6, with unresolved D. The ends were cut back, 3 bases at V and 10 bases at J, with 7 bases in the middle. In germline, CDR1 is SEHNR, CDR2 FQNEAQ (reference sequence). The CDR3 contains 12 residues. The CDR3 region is CASSFPQSPLHF. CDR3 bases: TGTGCCAGCAGCTTCCCTCAGTCACCCCTCCACTTT.

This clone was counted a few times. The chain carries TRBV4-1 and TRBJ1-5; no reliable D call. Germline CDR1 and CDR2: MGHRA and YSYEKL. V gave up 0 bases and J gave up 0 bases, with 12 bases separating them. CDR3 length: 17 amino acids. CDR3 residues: CASSQEARRDSNQPQHF. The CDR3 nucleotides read TGCGCCAGCAGCCAAGAGGCCAGGAGGGATAGCAATCAGCCCCAGCATTTT.

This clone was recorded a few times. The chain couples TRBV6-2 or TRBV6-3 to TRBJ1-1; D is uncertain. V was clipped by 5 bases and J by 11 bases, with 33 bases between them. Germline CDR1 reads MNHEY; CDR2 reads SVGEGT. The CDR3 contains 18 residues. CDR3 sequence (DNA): TGTGCCAGCAGTGGCGGTAGGCAGTTACGACCTAGCCGAAACCCGGCTTTCTTT. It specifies CASSGGRQLRPSRNPAFF.

The DNA of the CDR3 is TGTGCCAGCAGCTTACCCCAGGGGAACACTGAAGCTTTCTTT. This codes for CASSLPQGNTEAFF. The J gene is TRBJ1-1, the V gene TRBV7-8, with a tentative D call TRBD1 (5 bases). Germline-derived CDR1 and CDR2 are SGHVS and FQNEAQ. V was shortened by 2 bases and J by 1 base, with 8 bases between the two germline ends. The CDR3 has 14 residues.

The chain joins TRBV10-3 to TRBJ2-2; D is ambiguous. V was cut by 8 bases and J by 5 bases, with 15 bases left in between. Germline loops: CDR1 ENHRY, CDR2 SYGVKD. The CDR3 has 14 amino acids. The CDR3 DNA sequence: TGTGCCATCGGTTCCGGTACTACTACCGGGGAGCTGTTTTTT. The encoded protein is CAIGSGTTTGELFF.

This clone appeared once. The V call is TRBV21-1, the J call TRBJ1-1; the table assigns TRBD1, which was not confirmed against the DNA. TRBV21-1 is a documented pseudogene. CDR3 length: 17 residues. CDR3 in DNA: TGTGCCAGCAGCAAAGTAAAGGCGGTTGCAGGGGACACTGAAGCTTTCTTT. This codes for CASSKVKAVAGDTEAFF.

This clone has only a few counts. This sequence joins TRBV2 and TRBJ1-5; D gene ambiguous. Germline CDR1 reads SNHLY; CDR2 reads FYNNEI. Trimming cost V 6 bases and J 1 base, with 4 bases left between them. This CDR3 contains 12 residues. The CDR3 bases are TGTGCCAGCAGCCCCAGCAATCAGCCCCAGCATTTT. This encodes CASSPSNQPQHF.

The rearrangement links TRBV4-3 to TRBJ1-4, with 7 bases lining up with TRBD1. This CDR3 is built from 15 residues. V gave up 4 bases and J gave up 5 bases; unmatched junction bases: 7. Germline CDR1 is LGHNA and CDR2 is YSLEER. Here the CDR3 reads CASSRVDRVNEKLFF. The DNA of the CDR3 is TGCGCCAGCAGCCGGGTAGACAGGGTGAATGAAAAACTGTTTTTT.

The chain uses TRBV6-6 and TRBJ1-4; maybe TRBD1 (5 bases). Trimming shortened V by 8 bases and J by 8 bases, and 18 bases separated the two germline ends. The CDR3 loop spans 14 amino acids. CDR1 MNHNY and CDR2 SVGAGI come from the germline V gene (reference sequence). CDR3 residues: CASLKGAMSEKLFF. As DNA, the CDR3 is TGTGCCAGCCTAAAAGGGGCGATGAGCGAAAAACTGTTTTTT.

For the CDR3, the DNA is TGTGCCAGCAGCTTAGCAGGGACAGGGGTCAACGAGCAGTACTTC. Its protein product is CASSLAGTGVNEQYF. The chain employs TRBV7-9 and TRBJ2-7; 10 bases line up with TRBD1. Germline lookup yields CDR1 SEHNR and CDR2 FQNEAQ (reference sequence). This CDR3 region has 15 residues. The J segment lost 5 bases and the V segment lost 0 bases, leaving 4 bases of the junction unmatched.

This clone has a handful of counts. CDR3 in amino acids: CASSLALRGGYTF. CDR3 bases: TGTGCCAGCAGCTTAGCCCTCCGGGGGGGCTACACCTTC. The rearrangement links TRBV7-9 to TRBJ1-2; D is perhaps TRBD1 (5 bases). The CDR3 loop spans 13 amino acids. The V gene's germline CDR1 is SEHNR and CDR2 FQNEAQ (reference sequence). Trimming left V 0 bases short and J 8 bases short, with 10 bases between.